What follows are 10 T cell receptor beta chains derived from one specimen sequenced in a study of PD-1 blockade in classical Hodgkin lymphoma. Patients all relapsed after autologous stem cell transplantation, and there was variation in brentuximab vedotin exposure. This table comes from immunoSEQ multiplex PCR, and its TCRdb copy is limited to in-frame clones, with some not included. The repertoire includes roughly 24,000 clones, about four fifths of them detected once, and 7.5% to 9.5% sits in the top ten. The sequencing used peripheral blood mononuclear cells (PBMCs), collected before the second cycle of nivolumab. These TCRs come from a human donor with classical Hodgkin lymphoma.

V gene TRBV7-6 combines with J gene TRBJ1-3; D unclear. The germline V gene encodes CDR1 SGHVS and CDR2 FNYEAQ. V dropped 2 bases and J dropped 8 bases, with 10 bases sitting between them. The CDR3 totals 13 residues. CDR3 in amino acids: CASSLPSSDTIYF. CDR3 nucleotide sequence: TGTGCCAGCAGCTTACCCTCGTCGGACACCATATATTTT.

The J gene is TRBJ2-3, the V gene TRBV19; a possible D gene is TRBD1 (5 bases). V shed 5 bases and J shed 3 bases, with 12 bases lying between them. The CDR3 spans 14 residues. The germline CDR1 and CDR2 sequences are LNHDA and SQIVND (reference sequence). The CDR3 region is CASSEGVGTDTQYF. The CDR3 coding sequence is TGTGCCAGTAGTGAAGGGGTCGGGACAGATACGCAGTATTTT.

The genes are TRBV4-2 and TRBJ2-5, with D possibly TRBD1 on 6 matching bases. Germline V gene sequence: CDR1 LGHNA, CDR2 YNFKEQ. The CDR3 contains 16 residues. The V end lost 0 bases, the J end lost 6 bases, and 17 bases lay between the germline ends. CDR3 bases: TGTGCCAGCAGCCAAGAGGGTGGGGGCCGGCCACAGACCCAGTACTTC. Translating gives CASSQEGGGRPQTQYF.

The V gene is TRBV7-9, the J gene TRBJ2-4; the D gene is possibly TRBD2 (5 bases). The CDR3 spans 15 residues. Germline V lookup: CDR1 SEHNR, CDR2 FQNEAQ (reference sequence). V was clipped by 3 bases and J by 4 bases, with 13 bases between them. This CDR3 reads CASSFTGGLKNIQYF. For the CDR3, the DNA is TGTGCCAGCAGCTTTACCGGTGGACTTAAAAACATTCAGTACTTC.

The gene calls are TRBV6-5 and TRBJ1-5; unclear D gene. V was cut by 6 bases and J by 9 bases, with 15 bases left in between. This CDR3 is built from 13 residues. Looked up from germline, CDR1 is MNHEY and CDR2 is SVGAGI. The CDR3 bases are TGTGCCAGCAGCCAATACGATGGAGGGCCCCAGCATTTT. The encoded protein is CASSQYDGGPQHF.

The chain carries TRBV15 and TRBJ2-5, with D perhaps TRBD1 (6 bases). The CDR3 has 14 amino acids. Trimming took 0 bases from V and 4 from J, leaving 9 bases between them. CDR1 and CDR2 from the germline V gene are LNHNV and YYDKDF (reference sequence). The CDR3 is CATSRDLGAETQYF. The CDR3 DNA is TGTGCCACCAGCAGAGATTTGGGGGCAGAGACCCAGTACTTC.

The chain links TRBV7-9 to TRBJ1-3; 8 bases fit TRBD1. The CDR3 runs to 14 residues. The germline gives CDR1 SEHNR, CDR2 FQNEAQ (reference sequence). V trimming: 8 bases; J trimming: 0 bases; junction bases outside the gene matches: 3. The CDR3 protein is CASRQGFSGNTIYF. In DNA, the CDR3 is TGTGCCAGCCGACAGGGGTTCTCTGGAAACACCATATATTTT.

The chain has TRBV2 and TRBJ2-1; D perhaps matches TRBD2 (6 bases). Per the germline V gene, CDR1 is SNHLY and CDR2 is FYNNEI. The CDR3 sequence is 12 residues long. Trimming shortened V by 3 bases and J by 7 bases, and 7 bases separated the two germline ends. As DNA, the CDR3 is TGTGCCAGCAGTGAGGGAGGTAATGAGCAGTTCTTC. Translation: CASSEGGNEQFF.

The chain couples TRBV19 to TRBJ2-5; tentatively, D is TRBD2 (6 bases). This CDR3 is 16 amino acids long. Deletions cut 4 bases from V and 5 bases from J, with 20 bases between. Looked up from germline, CDR1 is LNHDA and CDR2 is SQIVND (reference sequence). Here the CDR3 DNA reads TGTGCCAGTAGTACAGGTGGGGGGTTTGGTACGGAGACCCAGTACTTC. This encodes CASSTGGGFGTETQYF.

V gene TRBV19 combines with J gene TRBJ2-2, with TRBD1 identical over 7 bases. Looked up from germline, CDR1 is LNHDA and CDR2 is SQIVND (reference sequence). Germline trimming cut 1 base from V and 3 bases from J; bases unmatched to any gene: 8. CDR3 length: 17 amino acids. The CDR3 here is CASSIGTGLRYTGELFF. CDR3 DNA sequence: TGTGCCAGTAGTATAGGGACAGGCCTCAGGTACACCGGGGAGCTGTTTTTT.